The entry below describes one T cell receptor (beta chain). CDR3 length: 15 amino acids. Germline assignment: CDR1 MNHEY and CDR2 SMNVEV (reference sequence). The V and J ends lost 4 bases and 6 bases, in that order; junction bases with no gene match: 6. This record comes from a study of blood T cell repertoires in COVID-19. The protocol was immunoSEQ multiplex PCR, while the TCRdb copy is restricted to in-frame clones and leaves out a portion. The sample lists around 150,000 clones; approximately 84% were seen once. The sequenced material came from peripheral blood. The rearrangement links TRBV27 to TRBJ2-7; 13 bases line up with TRBD2. The receptor's source is a woman of 80 years or more with acute or convalescent COVID-19. DNA for the CDR3: TGTGCCAGCAGTTCTTGGACTAGCGGGAGCCGCGAGCAGTACTTC. Translation: CASSSWTSGSREQYF.